A single TCR beta chain is shown here with its context. An amount of RNA that ranged from roughly 0.5 to 1 ug was reverse transcribed with random hexamers. It was immunoSEQ multiplex PCR that amplified TCR beta CDR3 across 54 Vbeta and 13 Jbeta. Each CDR3 protein is one row after TCRdb ran MiXCR on the immunoSEQ multiplex PCR reads. The table lists about 210,000 distinct CDR3 sequences, approximately 94% of them singletons, with 0.15% to 0.2% in the top ten. Deletions cut 3 bases from V and 0 bases from J, with 11 bases between. Germline loops: CDR1 LGHNA, CDR2 YSLEER. The CDR3 covers 15 residues. The source of the sample is a study of CD8 T cells in Susac syndrome. Turning to the study itself: Of the sequenced Susac syndrome patients, about six had active disease and 8 or 9 were in remission.

Sequencing was done on a sample of CD4+ T cells from PBMCs. The sequence was collected from a human donor with Susac syndrome. The chain couples TRBV4-3 to TRBJ1-1; possibly TRBD1 for D (6 bases). CDR3 sequence (DNA): TGCGCCAGCAGCCAGGGAGGGGGGTTGAACACTGAAGCTTTCTTT. Amino acid sequence: CASSQGGGLNTEAFF.